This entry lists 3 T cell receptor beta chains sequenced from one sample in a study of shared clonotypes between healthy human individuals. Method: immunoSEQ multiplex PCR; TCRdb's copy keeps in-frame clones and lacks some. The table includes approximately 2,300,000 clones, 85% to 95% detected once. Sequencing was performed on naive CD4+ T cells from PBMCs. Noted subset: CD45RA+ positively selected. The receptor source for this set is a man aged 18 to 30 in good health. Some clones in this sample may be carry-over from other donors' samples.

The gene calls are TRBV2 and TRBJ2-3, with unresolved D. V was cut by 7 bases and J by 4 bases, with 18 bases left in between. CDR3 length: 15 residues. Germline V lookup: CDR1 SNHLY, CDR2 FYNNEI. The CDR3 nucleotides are TGTGCCAGCACGAAAGAGACTTTCGGTCCAGATACGCAGTATTTT. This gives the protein CASTKETFGPDTQYF.

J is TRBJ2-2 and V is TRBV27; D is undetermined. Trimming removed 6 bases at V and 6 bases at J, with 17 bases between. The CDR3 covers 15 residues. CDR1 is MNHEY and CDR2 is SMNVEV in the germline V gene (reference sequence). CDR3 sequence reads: CASSLRIFPSGELFF. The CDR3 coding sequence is TGTGCCAGCAGCTTGAGAATTTTTCCCTCCGGGGAGCTGTTTTTT.

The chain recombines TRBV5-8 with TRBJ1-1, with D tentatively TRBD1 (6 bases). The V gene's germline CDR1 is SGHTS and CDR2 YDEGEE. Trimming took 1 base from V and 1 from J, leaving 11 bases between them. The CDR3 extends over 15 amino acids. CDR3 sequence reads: CASSLLFRGNTEAFF. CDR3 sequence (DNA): TGTGCCAGCAGCTTGCTTTTCAGGGGGAACACTGAAGCTTTCTTT.